These 32 T cell receptor beta chains share one sample of origin, sequenced in a study of T cells in tuberculosis. The table came from immunoSEQ multiplex PCR; TCRdb's copy has only in-frame clones and leaves some out. The sample contains about 30,000 clones, roughly 94% of which appear only once. The time point was: new active TB diagnosis, blood taken before or within 7 days of starting treatment. The sequencing here drew on PBMCs, taken at tuberculosis diagnosis. The receptors originated from an adult with tuberculosis.

This sequence joins TRBV11-2 and TRBJ1-1; D gene unclear. The CDR3 spans 13 residues. V lost 0 bases to trimming and J lost 14 bases, with 16 bases between them. Germline CDR1 is SGHAT and CDR2 is FQNNGV. DNA of the CDR3: TGTGCCAGCAGCTTAGATCGGGATAGTAAGGGCTTCTTT. Translation gives CASSLDRDSKGFF.

V and J are TRBV9 and TRBJ1-2; a possible D gene is TRBD1 (6 bases). CDR1 and CDR2 from the germline V gene are SGDLS and YYNGEE. The CDR3 contains 15 residues. The V and J ends lost 3 bases and 2 bases respectively, with 14 bases between them. DNA of the CDR3: TGTGCCAGCAGCGACCGAGGGGGAACCAACTATGGCTACACCTTC. This sequence encodes CASSDRGGTNYGYTF. The entire variable domain, with the rest obtained from reference TRBV9 and TRBJ1-2, is as follows: DSGVTQTPKHLITATGQRVTLRCSPRSGDLSVYWYQQSLDQGLQFLIQYYNGEERAKGNILERFSAQQFPDLHSELNLSSLELGDSALYFCASSDRGGTNYGYTFGSGTRLTVV.

The J gene is TRBJ1-4, the V gene TRBV10-3, with D tentatively TRBD1 (5 bases). The germline gives CDR1 ENHRY, CDR2 SYGVKD. Trimming took off 0 bases at V and 7 bases at J, with 21 bases between the two ends. The CDR3 has 18 amino acids. CDR3 in DNA: TGTGCCATCAGTGAGTCGACTCAGGGCAGCCACTCGGGTGAAAAACTGTTTTTT. Amino acids: CAISESTQGSHSGEKLFF.

The table lists this clone with a count of one. The rearrangement joins TRBV6-5 to TRBJ2-3; D not certain. The V gene's germline CDR1 is MNHEY and CDR2 SVGAGI. The V gene lost 6 bases and the J gene lost 1 base, with 11 bases spanning the gap. The CDR3 runs 14 residues. CDR3 DNA sequence: TGTGCCAGCAGAAGACACCTACGCACAGATACGCAGTATTTT. This encodes CASRRHLRTDTQYF.

This chain connects TRBV10-3 to TRBJ2-7, with 7 bases matching TRBD1. The CDR3 loop spans 15 amino acids. CDR1 is ENHRY and CDR2 is SYGVKD in the germline V gene. The trim removed 4 bases at V and 2 bases at J, leaving 8 bases unmatched. CDR3 amino acids: CAISVPGQLTYEQYF. In nucleotides, the CDR3 is TGTGCCATCAGTGTACCGGGACAGCTTACCTACGAGCAGTACTTC.

The sample holds one count of this clone. The chain uses TRBV28 and TRBJ1-1; D is perhaps TRBD1 (5 bases). Trimming removed 4 bases from V and 0 bases from J, with 9 bases in between. There are 14 residues in the CDR3. Germline CDR1 reads MDHEN; CDR2 reads SYDVKM. The DNA for the CDR3 is TGTGCCAGCAGTTGGCGGGGGATGAACACTGAAGCTTTCTTT. Amino acids: CASSWRGMNTEAFF.

This sequence joins TRBV7-9 and TRBJ1-5; the D gene is possibly TRBD1 (5 bases). Germline loops: CDR1 SEHNR, CDR2 FQNEAQ (reference sequence). This CDR3 is 14 amino acids long. V lost 7 bases and J 0 bases, leaving 10 bases between the germline ends. CDR3 region: CASTGQGSNQPQHF. The CDR3 nucleotides are TGTGCCAGCACGGGTCAGGGTAGCAATCAGCCCCAGCATTTT.

V usage is TRBV14 and J usage is TRBJ2-1; no clear D gene. In germline, CDR1 is SGHDN, CDR2 FVKESK. V was cut by 2 bases and J by 5 bases, with 10 bases left in between. The CDR3 has 14 amino acids. The chain's CDR3 is CASSQMPPNNEQFF. The CDR3 DNA sequence: TGTGCCAGCAGCCAAATGCCCCCTAACAATGAGCAGTTCTTC.

The chain combines TRBV19 with TRBJ2-3; D gene ambiguous. CDR3 length: 15 residues. V gave up 1 base and J gave up 1 base, with 9 bases separating them. From germline, CDR1 is LNHDA and CDR2 SQIVND (reference sequence). The CDR3 bases are TGTGCCAGTAGTATAGGAGGTAGTGGCACAGATACGCAGTATTTT. This sequence encodes CASSIGGSGTDTQYF. Variable domain in full (rest from reference TRBV19 and TRBJ2-3): DGGITQSPKYLFRKEGQNVTLSCEQNLNHDAMYWYRQDPGQGLRLIYYSQIVNDFQKGDIAEGYSVSREKKESFPLTVTSAQKNPTAFYLCASSIGGSGTDTQYFGPGTRLTVL.

The chain has TRBV4-2 and TRBJ2-2; unclear D gene. V lost 0 bases and J 1 base, leaving 3 bases between the germline ends. The length of the CDR3 is 14 residues. Germline V gene lookup returns CDR1 LGHNA and CDR2 YNFKEQ. The chain's CDR3 is CASSQDRNTGELFF. The CDR3 region has the DNA TGTGCCAGCAGCCAAGACCGGAACACCGGGGAGCTGTTTTTT.

This clone was seen only a few times. The chain couples TRBV2 to TRBJ2-2, with 8 bases lining up with TRBD2. The V gene end was trimmed by 6 bases and the J gene end by 3 bases; junction bases not matched to a gene: 12. CDR3 length equals 17 residues. The germline CDR1 and CDR2 sequences are SNHLY and FYNNEI. The chain's CDR3 is CASSGGSGSWDTGELFF. In DNA form, the CDR3 reads TGTGCCAGCAGCGGAGGGAGCGGGAGTTGGGACACCGGGGAGCTGTTTTTT.

The J gene is TRBJ2-5, the V gene TRBV11-2; D unresolved. This CDR3 spans 14 amino acids. Looked up from germline, CDR1 is SGHAT and CDR2 is FQNNGV. V was pared by 2 bases and J by 4 bases, with 11 bases between. The CDR3, as DNA: TGTGCCAGCAGCTTAAGCTTCCGAGTAGAGACCCAGTACTTC. It translates to CASSLSFRVETQYF.

The chain couples TRBV5-1 to TRBJ2-5; 8 bases are a match to TRBD1. The CDR3 consists of 16 residues. V shed 1 base, J shed 2 bases, and the junction held 7 bases outside the gene matches. The germline CDR1 and CDR2 sequences are SGHRS and YFSETQ. CDR3 in DNA: TGCGCCAGCAGCTTGACGTCAGGGGGCGCGCAAGAGACCCAGTACTTC. This gives the protein CASSLTSGGAQETQYF.

This sequence joins TRBV6-5 and TRBJ1-2; 8 bases match TRBD1. Trimming removed 5 bases from V and 3 bases from J; junction bases left unmatched: 8. The CDR3 loop spans 15 amino acids. Germline values: CDR1 MNHEY, CDR2 SVGAGI. CDR3 DNA sequence: TGTGCCAGCAGTATTGGACAGGGAGGGGACTATGGCTACACCTTC. Protein product: CASSIGQGGDYGYTF.

The chain combines TRBV27 with TRBJ2-2, with 8 bases that match TRBD1. In germline, CDR1 is MNHEY, CDR2 SMNVEV (reference sequence). Trimming cost V 4 bases and J 7 bases; bases outside gene matches: 8. The CDR3 is made up of 15 amino acids. DNA of the CDR3: TGTGCCAGCAGTTCCCAGGGGGCGCTTGGCGGGGAGCTGTTTTTT. Translating gives CASSSQGALGGELFF.

V is TRBV14 and J is TRBJ2-3; maybe TRBD2 (5 bases). The CDR3 is 14 residues long. V lost 3 bases and J lost 5, with 12 bases in between. Germline V gene lookup returns CDR1 SGHDN and CDR2 FVKESK. CDR3 DNA: TGTGCCAGCAGCCACCTCTCCGAGGGAGATACGCAGTATTTT. Residues: CASSHLSEGDTQYF.

This clone was counted a single time. The gene calls are TRBV5-8 and TRBJ2-7, with D perhaps TRBD1 (6 bases). The CDR3 is 15 residues long. V was trimmed by 4 bases and J by 3 bases, leaving 17 bases between them. The germline V gene has CDR1 SGHTS and CDR2 YDEGEE. The CDR3 nucleotides are TGTGCCAGCAGCCGGGGCAGGGGCCAGGGCTACGAGCAGTACTTC. Encoded protein: CASSRGRGQGYEQYF.

V usage is TRBV19 and J usage is TRBJ2-7, with D perhaps TRBD2 (6 bases). This CDR3 has 15 amino acids. The germline V and J ends were trimmed by 4 bases and 1 base, with 14 bases remaining between them. Germline lookup yields CDR1 LNHDA and CDR2 SQIVND (reference sequence). CDR3 nucleotide sequence: TGTGCCAGTAGTACCCGTAGCGGTTATTCCTACGAGCAGTACTTC. The encoded protein is CASSTRSGYSYEQYF.

This chain connects TRBV18 to TRBJ2-7, with 9 bases matching TRBD2. Trimming cost V 3 bases and J 6 bases; bases outside gene matches: 9. Germline lookup yields CDR1 KGHSH and CDR2 LQKENI. The CDR3 has 15 amino acids. Here the CDR3 DNA reads TGTGCCAGCTCACCCGATTGGGGACTAGCCCTCGAGCAGTACTTC. Residues: CASSPDWGLALEQYF.

V usage is TRBV21-1 and J usage is TRBJ1-2; the table's D gene call, TRBD1, was not cross checked with the DNA. TRBV21-1 is assigned pseudogene status. CDR3 length: 9 amino acids. The CDR3 loop reads CASSKAATF. The CDR3 DNA follows: TGTGCCAGCAGCAAAGCGGCCACCTTC.

This chain connects TRBV19 to TRBJ2-7, with 7 bases lining up with TRBD1. The CDR3 has 16 amino acids. V trimming: 1 base; J trimming: 1 base; junction bases outside the gene matches: 7. The germline V gene has CDR1 LNHDA and CDR2 SQIVND (reference sequence). The CDR3 sequence is CASSIGGDRESYEQYF. The CDR3 region has the DNA TGTGCCAGTAGTATAGGAGGTGACAGGGAATCCTACGAGCAGTACTTC.

This chain links TRBV15 with TRBJ2-6, with TRBD1 identical over 7 bases. V was clipped by 0 bases and J by 4 bases; unmatched bases: 3. Germline CDR1 and CDR2: LNHNV and YYDKDF (reference sequence). This CDR3 contains 16 residues. The CDR3 here is CATSREGGTGANVLTF. The CDR3 region has the DNA TGTGCCACCAGCAGAGAAGGGGGCACAGGGGCCAACGTCCTGACTTTC.

This clone has a single count. V usage is TRBV2 and J usage is TRBJ1-3, with D possibly being TRBD1 (5 bases). V lost 6 bases, J lost 4 bases, and 13 bases lay in between. Looked up from germline, CDR1 is SNHLY and CDR2 is FYNNEI. The CDR3 has 14 residues. The CDR3 here is CASSSQGMGNTIYF. In DNA, the CDR3 is TGTGCCAGCAGCAGCCAGGGTATGGGAAACACCATATATTTT.

This clone appeared a single time. As DNA, the CDR3 is TGTGCCAGCAGCTTATTAGCGGGAGGGCCGAAGAATGAGCAGTTCTTC. Its protein product is CASSLLAGGPKNEQFF. The gene calls are TRBV7-9 and TRBJ2-1; 11 nucleotides align to TRBD2. This CDR3 is built from 16 residues. CDR1 and CDR2 (germline): SEHNR, FQNEAQ (reference sequence). J lost 7 bases, V lost 2 bases, and 7 bases had no gene match.

The CDR3 is CAISEKPLADPYNEQFF. The DNA of the CDR3 is TGTGCCATCAGTGAGAAGCCCCTAGCAGACCCCTACAATGAGCAGTTCTTC. The genes are TRBV10-3 and TRBJ2-1; D perhaps matches TRBD2 (5 bases). V lost 2 bases and J lost 2, with 16 bases in between. In germline, CDR1 is ENHRY, CDR2 SYGVKD. The CDR3 has 17 amino acids.

The V call is TRBV6-6, the J call TRBJ2-7, with 7 bases fitting TRBD1. The junction had 6 bases not matched to a gene; V was cut back by 4 bases and J by 3 bases. This CDR3 is 14 amino acids long. Germline V lookup: CDR1 MNHNY, CDR2 SVGAGI (reference sequence). Here the CDR3 reads CASSSQGTYYEQYF. In DNA form, the CDR3 reads TGTGCCAGCAGTTCACAGGGGACCTACTACGAGCAGTACTTC.

The table lists this clone with a count of one. The chain recombines TRBV7-8 with TRBJ2-7; TRBD1 matches at 8 bases. Germline assignment: CDR1 SGHVS and CDR2 FQNEAQ. The CDR3 has 16 residues. V lost 1 base and J lost 5; bases outside the gene matches: 10. The CDR3 DNA reads TGTGCCAGCAGCTTAGGGGGCTCAGGGGGCATCGACGAGCAGTACTTC. Its translation is CASSLGGSGGIDEQYF.

The chain joins TRBV2 to TRBJ1-1, with D hard to call. The germline V gene has CDR1 SNHLY and CDR2 FYNNEI. Trimming removed 1 base from V and 4 bases from J, with 7 bases in between. CDR3 length: 13 residues. The CDR3, as DNA: TGTGCCAGCAGTGAAGTCTATAGCACTGAAGCTTTCTTT. Residues: CASSEVYSTEAFF.

This clone was picked up one time. V is TRBV6-5 and J is TRBJ1-2, with 7 bases identical to TRBD1. This CDR3 spans 15 amino acids. The V segment lost 4 bases and the J segment 0 bases; nucleotides outside the gene matches: 5. Germline CDR1 MNHEY, CDR2 SVGAGI. The CDR3 protein is CASSSGTETNYGYTF. Written as DNA, the CDR3 is TGTGCCAGCAGTTCTGGGACAGAAACTAACTATGGCTACACCTTC.

The chain has TRBV25-1 and TRBJ2-5; tentative D call: TRBD2 (6 bases). Germline V gene sequence: CDR1 MGHDK, CDR2 SYGVNS. V shed 6 bases and J shed 2 bases, with 7 bases lying between them. CDR3 length equals 12 residues. In nucleotides, the CDR3 is TGTGCCAGCAGGGGACTTCAAGAGACCCAGTACTTC. This encodes CASRGLQETQYF.

The rearrangement uses TRBV6-6 and TRBJ1-1; 7 nucleotides align to TRBD1. V was clipped by 6 bases and J by 3 bases; unmatched bases: 13. The germline V gene encodes CDR1 MNHNY and CDR2 SVGAGI (reference sequence). The CDR3 is made up of 16 amino acids. CDR3 bases: TGTGCCAGCAGACGACAGGGTACGGCGGAACACACTGAAGCTTTCTTT. Translation: CASRRQGTAEHTEAFF.

This clone was found once. The CDR3 loop reads CASSLRRTSGEGNEQFF. The CDR3 coding sequence is TGCGCCAGCAGCTTGCGGCGGACTAGCGGGGAGGGGAATGAGCAGTTCTTC. V gene TRBV5-1 combines with J gene TRBJ2-1; TRBD2 agrees at 12 bases. The CDR3 length is 17 residues. The junction had 9 bases not matched to a gene; V was cut back by 1 base and J by 7 bases. The germline V gene encodes CDR1 SGHRS and CDR2 YFSETQ.